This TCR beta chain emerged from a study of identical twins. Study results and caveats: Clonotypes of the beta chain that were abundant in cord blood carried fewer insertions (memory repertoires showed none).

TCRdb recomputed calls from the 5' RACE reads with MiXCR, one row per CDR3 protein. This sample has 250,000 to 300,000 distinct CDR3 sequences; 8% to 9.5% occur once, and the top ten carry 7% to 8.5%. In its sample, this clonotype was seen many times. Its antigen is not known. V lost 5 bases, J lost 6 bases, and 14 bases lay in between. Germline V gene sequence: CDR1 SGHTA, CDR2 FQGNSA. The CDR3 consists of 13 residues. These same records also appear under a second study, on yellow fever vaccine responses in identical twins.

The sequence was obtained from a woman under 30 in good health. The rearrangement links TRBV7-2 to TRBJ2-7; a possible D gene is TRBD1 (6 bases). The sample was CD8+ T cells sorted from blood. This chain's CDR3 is CASSPLRGGEQYF. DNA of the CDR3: TGTGCCAGCAGCCCCCTTCGAGGGGGCGAGCAGTACTTC.